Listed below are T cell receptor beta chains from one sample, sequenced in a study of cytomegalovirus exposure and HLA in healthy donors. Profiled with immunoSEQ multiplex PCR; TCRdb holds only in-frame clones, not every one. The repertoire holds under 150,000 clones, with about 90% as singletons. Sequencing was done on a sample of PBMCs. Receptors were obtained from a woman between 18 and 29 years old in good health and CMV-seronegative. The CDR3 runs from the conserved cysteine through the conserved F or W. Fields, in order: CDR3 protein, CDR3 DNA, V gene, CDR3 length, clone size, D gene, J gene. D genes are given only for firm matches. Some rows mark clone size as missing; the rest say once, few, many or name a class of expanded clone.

CDR3: CASSQERASGREQFF
DNA: TGTGCCAGCAGCCAAGAGAGGGCCAGCGGGAGGGAGCAGTTCTTC
V: TRBV4-2
length: 15
size: -
D: TRBD2
J: TRBJ2-1

CDR3: CASSPRGRSRVYYGYTF
DNA: TGTGCCAGCAGCCCCAGGGGTAGGTCTAGGGTCTACTATGGCTACACCTTC
V: TRBV4-2
length: 17
size: -
D: -
J: TRBJ1-2

CDR3: CASSDRGQGDTEAFF
DNA: TGTGCCAGCAGTGACCGAGGACAGGGGGACACTGAAGCTTTCTTT
V: TRBV25-1
length: 15
size: -
D: TRBD1
J: TRBJ1-1

CDR3: CASSGDSNNSPLHF
DNA: TGTGCCAGCAGCGGCGACAGTAATAATTCACCCCTCCACTTT
V: TRBV2
length: 14
size: -
D: -
J: TRBJ1-6

CDR3: CASSYNAGTGGTGELFF
DNA: TGCGCCAGCAGCTACAACGCCGGGACAGGGGGCACCGGGGAGCTGTTTTTT
V: TRBV4-1
length: 17
size: -
D: TRBD1
J: TRBJ2-2

CDR3: CASSSRLVNEQFF
DNA: TGTGCCAGCAGTTCGCGACTAGTAAATGAGCAGTTCTTC
V: TRBV6-5
length: 13
size: once
D: -
J: TRBJ2-1

CDR3: CASSHGTPYGYTF
DNA: TGTGCCAGCAGCCACGGGACACCCTATGGCTACACCTTC
V: TRBV7-9
length: 13
size: once
D: -
J: TRBJ1-2

CDR3: CASSQNHLAGGPQETQYF
DNA: TGCGCCAGCAGCCAGAATCATCTAGCGGGAGGACCCCAAGAGACCCAGTACTTC
V: TRBV4-3
length: 18
size: -
D: TRBD2
J: TRBJ2-5

CDR3: CASRSEAFF
DNA: TGTGCCAGCAGATCAGAAGCTTTCTTT
V: TRBV28
length: 9
size: -
D: -
J: TRBJ1-1

CDR3: CASSLTTGATYEQYF
DNA: TGCGCCAGCAGCTTGACCACAGGGGCCACCTACGAGCAGTACTTC
V: TRBV5-1
length: 15
size: -
D: TRBD1
J: TRBJ2-7